Listed here are 32 T cell receptor beta chains from one sample, sequenced in a study of cytomegalovirus exposure and HLA in healthy donors. Use of 60 Vbeta and 13 Jbeta primers characterized the PCR. Profiled with immunoSEQ multiplex PCR; TCRdb holds only in-frame clones, not every one. The sample contains roughly 190,000 clones, roughly 80% of which appear only once. The sequenced sample consisted of PBMCs. The receptor source for this set is a woman aged 25 to 45 in good health and CMV-seropositive.

The CDR3 DNA sequence: TGTGCCAGCAGCCTAGGACAGGGGCGGGCGGAAGCTTTCTTT. It encodes CASSLGQGRAEAFF. The rearrangement uses TRBV7-9 and TRBJ1-1; 9 bases align to TRBD1. This CDR3 comprises 14 residues. The V gene's germline CDR1 is SEHNR and CDR2 FQNEAQ (reference sequence). The J segment lost 8 bases and the V segment lost 5 bases, leaving 9 bases of the junction unmatched. Looking up the rest from reference TRBV7-9 and TRBJ1-1 gives the full variable domain: DTGVSQNPRHKITKRGQNVTFRCDPISEHNRLYWYRQTLGQGPEFLTYFQNEAQLEKSRLLSDRFSAERPKGSFSTLEIQRTEQGDSAMYLCASSLGQGRAEAFFGQGTRLTVV.

The genes are TRBV19 and TRBJ1-2; D ambiguous. CDR1 and CDR2 from the germline V gene are LNHDA and SQIVND (reference sequence). CDR3 length: 14 residues. Deletions cut 5 bases from V and 3 bases from J, with 13 bases between. DNA for the CDR3: TGTGCCAGTAGTCACCCGGGGATAGACTATGGCTACACCTTC. Translated, it gives CASSHPGIDYGYTF.

The rearrangement uses TRBV30 and TRBJ2-4, with D perhaps TRBD2 (5 bases). The germline V gene has CDR1 GTSNPN and CDR2 SVGIG (reference sequence). The CDR3 extends over 12 amino acids. V was shortened by 0 bases and J by 7 bases, with 7 bases between the two germline ends. The CDR3 spells CAWSVLGNIQYF. As DNA, the CDR3 is TGTGCCTGGAGTGTACTAGGTAACATTCAGTACTTC.

This chain connects TRBV5-6 to TRBJ2-5; TRBD1 agrees at 7 bases. Near its end, the DNA agrees better with TRBJ2-7, so the J call may be wrong. Germline-derived CDR1 and CDR2 are SGHDT and YYEEEE. The CDR3 is made up of 14 amino acids. In nucleotides, the CDR3 is TGTGCCAGCAGCTTTAACAGGGGCCTATACGAGCAGTACTTC. It specifies CASSFNRGLYEQYF.

The chain has TRBV9 and TRBJ2-7; 8 bases fit TRBD1. With V trimmed by 4 bases and J by 3 bases, 9 bases remained unmatched. Germline-derived CDR1 and CDR2 are SGDLS and YYNGEE. This CDR3 has 15 residues. CDR3 in DNA: TGTGCCAGCAGCCCCGGGACAGGTTCCTTCTACGAGCAGTACTTC. Translated, it gives CASSPGTGSFYEQYF.

The chain carries TRBV11-1 and TRBJ2-7; D gene ambiguous. The germline gives CDR1 SGHAT, CDR2 FQDESV (reference sequence). This CDR3 contains 15 residues. Trimming took off 1 base at V and 6 bases at J, with 16 bases between the two ends. In nucleotides, the CDR3 is TGTGCCAGCAGCTTAGAACCCCGGTCCATTCTCGAGCAGTACTTC. Protein: CASSLEPRSILEQYF. Combining the CDR3 with reference TRBV11-1 and TRBJ2-7 gives the whole variable domain EAEVAQSPRYKITEKSQAVAFWCDPISGHATLYWYRQILGQGPELLVQFQDESVVDDSQLPKDRFSAERLKGVDSTLKIQPAELGDSAMYLCASSLEPRSILEQYFGPGTRLTVT.

The chain combines TRBV11-2 with TRBJ1-2; D is uncertain. V was cut by 0 bases and J by 8 bases, with 13 bases left in between. CDR1 SGHAT and CDR2 FQNNGV come from the germline V gene. This CDR3 has 14 residues. The CDR3 loop is CASSLDSGSGGYTF. CDR3 sequence (DNA): TGTGCCAGCAGCTTAGACTCGGGAAGCGGGGGCTACACCTTC.

The rearrangement uses TRBV7-3 and TRBJ2-7; a weak D match, TRBD1 (6 bases). Trimming cost V 5 bases and J 2 bases, with 16 bases left between them. The CDR3 sequence is 15 residues long. Germline CDR1 is SGHTA and CDR2 is FQGTGA. The CDR3 spells CASSPGPGVPYEQYF. CDR3 in DNA: TGTGCCAGCAGCCCGGGACCAGGGGTACCCTACGAGCAGTACTTC.

This clone came up once. The V gene is TRBV6-6, the J gene TRBJ1-3, with 9 bases matching TRBD1. The germline gives CDR1 MNHNY, CDR2 SVGAGI (reference sequence). The V and J ends lost 2 bases and 4 bases, in that order; junction bases with no gene match: 3. The CDR3 runs to 15 residues. DNA of the CDR3: TGTGCCAGCAGTTACGGGGACAGGGCCGGAAACACCATATATTTT. Protein: CASSYGDRAGNTIYF.

V usage is TRBV11-1 and J usage is TRBJ2-5; 10 bases fit TRBD1. CDR3 length: 16 amino acids. Germline lookup yields CDR1 SGHAT and CDR2 FQDESV (reference sequence). J gave up 5 bases and V 5 bases, and 11 bases lay outside the gene matches. The CDR3 DNA follows: TGTGCCAGCAGCCCCCGGGACAGGGGCCTTCTTGAGACCCAGTACTTC. Translation: CASSPRDRGLLETQYF. The full variable domain, completed using reference TRBV11-1 and TRBJ2-5, is EAEVAQSPRYKITEKSQAVAFWCDPISGHATLYWYRQILGQGPELLVQFQDESVVDDSQLPKDRFSAERLKGVDSTLKIQPAELGDSAMYLCASSPRDRGLLETQYFGPGTRLLVL.

The chain has TRBV7-2 and TRBJ2-7; possible D gene TRBD1, 6 bases. The CDR3 totals 14 residues. The germline gives CDR1 SGHTA, CDR2 FQGNSA. Trimming left V 3 bases short and J 9 bases short, with 18 bases between. The CDR3 sequence is CASSLGRQGGGQYF. The CDR3 nucleotides read TGTGCCAGCAGCTTGGGCCGGCAAGGGGGTGGGCAGTACTTC.

This chain links TRBV19 with TRBJ1-1, with D possibly being TRBD1 (6 bases). Trimming shortened V by 9 bases and J by 1 base, and 15 bases separated the two germline ends. The CDR3 loop spans 14 amino acids. Germline values: CDR1 LNHDA, CDR2 SQIVND (reference sequence). CDR3 sequence: CASKKLQGNTEAFF. CDR3 nucleotides: TGTGCCAGCAAAAAATTACAGGGGAACACTGAAGCTTTCTTT.

The chain is built from TRBV5-1 and TRBJ1-4; the match to TRBD1 covers 8 bases. With 3 bases clipped from V and 0 bases from J, the junction kept 4 bases outside the gene matches. The germline CDR1 and CDR2 sequences are SGHRS and YFSETQ. CDR3 length: 16 residues. DNA for the CDR3: TGCGCCAGCAGCTCGGGACAGGTTGCAACTAATGAAAAACTGTTTTTT. Translated: CASSSGQVATNEKLFF.

The chain is built from TRBV5-4 and TRBJ1-2; D perhaps matches TRBD1 (5 bases). Germline V gene lookup returns CDR1 SGHNT and CDR2 YYREEE (reference sequence). The CDR3 spans 14 residues. The V gene lost 3 bases and the J gene lost 7 bases, with 16 bases spanning the gap. Written as DNA, the CDR3 is TGTGCCAGCAGCTCTCGGCCGGCCGGGGGTGGCTACACCTTC. Its translation is CASSSRPAGGGYTF.

V and J are TRBV19 and TRBJ2-4; 7 bases are shared with TRBD2. Germline V gene data show CDR1 as LNHDA and CDR2 as SQIVND (reference sequence). The CDR3 is 14 residues long. With 4 bases clipped from V and 6 bases from J, the junction kept 6 bases outside the gene matches. The CDR3 nucleotides are TGTGCCAGTAGTAGGGGGAGGGATATAAACATTCAGTACTTC. It translates to CASSRGRDINIQYF.

The chain employs TRBV14 and TRBJ2-5, with 8 bases fitting TRBD2. V shed 1 base and J 5 bases; nucleotides not matched to a gene: 12. This CDR3 has 17 amino acids. Germline assignment: CDR1 SGHDN and CDR2 FVKESK. The CDR3 DNA reads TGTGCCAGCAGCCAAGTTCGGGGGGGACTAGGCGGGGAGACCCAGTACTTC. Encoded protein: CASSQVRGGLGGETQYF.

The gene calls are TRBV28 and TRBJ1-2, with TRBD1 matching over 9 bases. The ends lost 2 bases at V and 7 bases at J; junction bases unmatched: 5. Germline lookup yields CDR1 MDHEN and CDR2 SYDVKM. CDR3 length equals 14 residues. This chain's CDR3 is CASSLLQGAGGYTF. In DNA, the CDR3 is TGTGCCAGCAGTTTACTACAGGGGGCAGGTGGCTACACCTTC.

The V gene is TRBV4-3, the J gene TRBJ2-3, with 7 bases matching TRBD2. The CDR3 runs to 15 residues. The junction had 6 bases not matched to a gene; V was cut back by 3 bases and J by 3 bases. Germline-derived CDR1 and CDR2 are LGHNA and YSLEER. The chain's CDR3 is CASSQGASGTDTQYF. DNA for the CDR3: TGCGCCAGCAGCCAGGGTGCTAGCGGTACAGATACGCAGTATTTT.

The chain recombines TRBV30 with TRBJ1-2; D not certain. V was cut by 0 bases and J by 4 bases, with 18 bases left in between. CDR3 length: 16 amino acids. Per the germline V gene, CDR1 is GTSNPN and CDR2 is SVGIG (reference sequence). The DNA of the CDR3 is TGTGCCTGGAGTGTATCTATCATTCGAACCCCCTATGGCTACACCTTC. This sequence encodes CAWSVSIIRTPYGYTF.

The gene calls are TRBV5-1 and TRBJ1-1; a weak D match, TRBD1 (5 bases). The ends were cut back, 4 bases at V and 2 bases at J, with 9 bases in the middle. The CDR3 loop spans 13 amino acids. Germline V gene data show CDR1 as SGHRS and CDR2 as YFSETQ. The CDR3 region is CASSQTVNTEAFF. CDR3 DNA sequence: TGCGCCAGCAGCCAGACAGTTAACACTGAAGCTTTCTTT.

The chain carries TRBV9 and TRBJ2-3, with 10 bases fitting TRBD2. Looked up from germline, CDR1 is SGDLS and CDR2 is YYNGEE. Trimming at V came to 3 bases and at J to 1 base, leaving 11 bases not matched to a gene. The CDR3 runs 18 residues. The CDR3 nucleotides read TGTGCCAGCAGCGGTGGAGCGGGGGGGGTATGGGGCACAGATACGCAGTATTTT. Translated: CASSGGAGGVWGTDTQYF.

The V gene is TRBV5-4, the J gene TRBJ1-2; weak D call: TRBD1 (6 bases). V lost 4 bases and J 6 bases, leaving 19 bases between the germline ends. Germline values: CDR1 SGHNT, CDR2 YYREEE (reference sequence). The CDR3 loop spans 15 amino acids. This CDR3 is CASSAAGQGWDGYTF. DNA of the CDR3: TGTGCCAGCAGCGCGGCTGGGCAGGGGTGGGATGGCTACACCTTC.

The rearrangement joins TRBV5-6 to TRBJ1-4; D is possibly TRBD1 (5 bases). Germline V gives CDR1 SGHDT, CDR2 YYEEEE. The CDR3 is 13 residues long. V lost 4 bases, J lost 8 bases, and 12 bases lay in between. The CDR3: CASSPGRGEKLFF. In nucleotides, the CDR3 is TGTGCCAGCAGCCCTGGCCGGGGGGAAAAACTGTTTTTT.

This clone was counted only a few times. The CDR3 spells CASSSAGGAGYTF. DNA for the CDR3: TGTGCCAGCAGTTCCGCAGGGGGCGCGGGCTACACCTTC. The rearrangement links TRBV6-5 to TRBJ1-2; 8 nucleotides match TRBD1. The CDR3 length is 13 residues. J was trimmed by 8 bases and V by 4 bases; bases with no gene match: 6. Germline CDR1 MNHEY, CDR2 SVGAGI.

The V and J genes are TRBV28 and TRBJ1-5; 8 bases line up with TRBD1. This CDR3 comprises 14 residues. The J segment lost 7 bases and the V segment lost 7 bases, leaving 9 bases of the junction unmatched. CDR1 and CDR2 (germline): MDHEN, SYDVKM. The CDR3 here is CASTSGQGGQPQHF. CDR3 DNA sequence: TGTGCCAGCACCTCAGGACAGGGCGGACAGCCCCAGCATTTT.

V and J are TRBV18 and TRBJ1-4; no firm D call. CDR3 length: 15 amino acids. Germline V CDR1 and CDR2: KGHSH, LQKENI. Trimming cost V 5 bases and J 4 bases, with 14 bases left between them. CDR3: CASSGLIKDNEKLFF. DNA of the CDR3: TGTGCCAGCTCAGGACTGATCAAAGATAATGAAAAACTGTTTTTT. Full variable domain (missing parts from reference TRBV18 and TRBJ1-4): NAGVMQNPRHLVRRRGQEARLRCSPMKGHSHVYWYRQLPEEGLKFMVYLQKENIIDESGMPKERFSAEFPKEGPSILRIQQVVRGDSAAYFCASSGLIKDNEKLFFGSGTQLSVL.

Here the CDR3 DNA reads TGTGCCAGCAGTGATATCCCGGTTAACGGGGCCAACGTCCTGACTTTC. Translation gives CASSDIPVNGANVLTF. The chain couples TRBV2 to TRBJ2-6; the D is unclear. V was cut by 3 bases and J by 4 bases, with 13 bases left in between. Germline V lookup: CDR1 SNHLY, CDR2 FYNNEI. CDR3 length: 16 residues.

This clone was picked up a small number of times. The genes are TRBV4-1 and TRBJ2-7; no reliable D call. Germline CDR1 MGHRA, CDR2 YSYEKL. The CDR3 extends over 15 amino acids. The V end lost 1 base, the J end lost 0 bases, and 10 bases lay between the germline ends. The CDR3: CASSQAQVSSYEQYF. In nucleotides, the CDR3 is TGCGCCAGCAGCCAAGCTCAGGTGAGCTCCTACGAGCAGTACTTC.

The CDR3 region has the DNA TGTGCCAGCAGCTTAGGCGGTCAACACTACGAGCAGTACTTC. It is translated as CASSLGGQHYEQYF. The chain carries TRBV7-2 and TRBJ2-7; D uncertain. V lost 1 base and J lost 3, with 10 bases in between. CDR1 and CDR2 (germline): SGHTA, FQGNSA. The CDR3 runs to 14 residues.

This rearrangement joins TRBV2 to TRBJ1-2; no firm D call. This CDR3 region has 13 residues. Per germline, CDR1 SNHLY and CDR2 FYNNEI. V shed 5 bases and J shed 2 bases, with 9 bases lying between them. DNA of the CDR3: TGTGCCAGCAGTCTTCGGGAGAACTATGGCTACACCTTC. The encoded protein is CASSLRENYGYTF.

This rearrangement joins TRBV7-2 to TRBJ2-5; D call uncertain. Looked up from germline, CDR1 is SGHTA and CDR2 is FQGNSA. This CDR3 has 12 residues. V lost 1 base and J 5 bases, leaving 5 bases between the germline ends. This CDR3 reads CASSLVMETQYF. The CDR3 bases are TGTGCCAGCAGCTTAGTAATGGAGACCCAGTACTTC.

J is TRBJ2-3 and V is TRBV7-9, with a weak D call TRBD1 (5 bases). Germline assignment: CDR1 SEHNR and CDR2 FQNEAQ (reference sequence). This CDR3 contains 14 residues. V lost 4 bases to trimming and J lost 4 bases, with 12 bases between them. CDR3 sequence: CASSSSGYPDTQYF. Here the CDR3 DNA reads TGTGCCAGCAGCTCGTCAGGGTATCCAGATACGCAGTATTTT.